Shown below are 28 T cell receptor beta chains from a single sample sequenced in a study of shared clonotypes between healthy human individuals. Naive CD8 isolation took CD45RO-negative cells positively selected for CCR7 and excluded terminally differentiated effector memory CD45RA+ cells. This table comes from immunoSEQ multiplex PCR, and its TCRdb copy is limited to in-frame clones, with some not included. Of over 2 million clones listed, over 85% are singletons. Sequenced sample: naive CD8+ T cells sorted from blood. Every receptor here comes from a man between 18 and 35 years old in good health.

The V gene is TRBV5-6, the J gene TRBJ2-1, with D hard to call. Trimming took 4 bases from V and 0 from J, leaving 11 bases between them. From germline, CDR1 is SGHDT and CDR2 YYEEEE. The CDR3 is 15 residues long. The chain's CDR3 is CASSPDGRSYNEQFF. CDR3 DNA: TGTGCCAGCAGCCCCGACGGACGCTCCTACAATGAGCAGTTCTTC.

This chain uses TRBV29-1 with TRBJ2-1, with 10 bases that match TRBD2. This CDR3 has 15 amino acids. Germline CDR1 reads SQVTM; CDR2 reads ANQGSEA. J was trimmed by 8 bases and V by 6 bases; bases with no gene match: 13. Here the CDR3 reads CSVDTRGTSAYEQFF. The CDR3 nucleotides read TGCAGCGTGGATACTCGCGGGACTAGCGCCTATGAGCAGTTCTTC.

The genes are TRBV7-6 and TRBJ1-4; possibly TRBD1 for D (6 bases). The CDR3 extends over 14 amino acids. Germline values: CDR1 SGHVS, CDR2 FNYEAQ. Trimming took 0 bases from V and 8 from J, leaving 10 bases between them. CDR3 DNA: TGTGCCAGCAGCTTAGCGGGGGCGGGGGAAAAACTGTTTTTT. This gives the protein CASSLAGAGEKLFF.

This clone was recorded only once. The chain uses TRBV9 and TRBJ1-2; tentative D call: TRBD1 (5 bases). The V end lost 6 bases, the J end lost 7 bases, and 16 bases lay between the germline ends. The CDR3 extends over 13 amino acids. From germline, CDR1 is SGDLS and CDR2 YYNGEE. The CDR3 region is CASTGGIGSGYTF. The CDR3 DNA reads as TGTGCCAGCACGGGGGGTATTGGTTCTGGCTACACCTTC.

V is TRBV5-6 and J is TRBJ1-3; D uncertain. The CDR3 has 14 residues. V was cut by 10 bases and J by 0 bases, with 14 bases left in between. Germline V gene data show CDR1 as SGHDT and CDR2 as YYEEEE. The CDR3 sequence is CARVGSTSGNTIYF. The CDR3 DNA sequence: TGTGCCCGGGTTGGATCTACCTCTGGAAACACCATATATTTT.

V is TRBV6-6 and J is TRBJ2-7, with 7 bases aligning to TRBD2. V trimming: 6 bases; J trimming: 0 bases; junction bases outside the gene matches: 11. There are 16 residues in the CDR3. Germline assignment: CDR1 MNHNY and CDR2 SVGAGI (reference sequence). CDR3 amino acids: CASSPGGGGSSYEQYF. CDR3 DNA sequence: TGTGCCAGCAGCCCAGGTGGGGGGGGGAGCTCCTACGAGCAGTACTTC.

The rearrangement joins TRBV7-8 to TRBJ2-7; D call uncertain. Between the trimmed V and J ends, which lost 5 bases and 5 bases, there was a span of 10 bases. The CDR3 consists of 12 residues. Germline CDR1 and CDR2: SGHVS and FQNEAQ. CDR3 nucleotide sequence: TGTGCCAGCAGCGTCCAACTGGACGAGCAGTACTTC. It encodes CASSVQLDEQYF. Full variable domain (rest looked up from reference TRBV7-8 and TRBJ2-7): GAGVSQSPRYKVAKRGQDVALRCDPISGHVSLFWYQQALGQGPEFLTYFQNEAQLDKSGLPSDRFFAERPEGSVSTLKIQRTQQEDSAVYLCASSVQLDEQYFGPGTRLTVT.

CDR3 region: CASTRGLAGASGTDTQYF. The CDR3 coding sequence is TGTGCCAGCACCCGGGGACTAGCGGGAGCGAGTGGCACAGATACGCAGTATTTT. This sequence joins TRBV28 and TRBJ2-3; TRBD2 agrees at 14 bases. The trim removed 7 bases at V and 1 base at J, leaving 10 bases unmatched. The CDR3 is 18 residues long. Germline values: CDR1 MDHEN, CDR2 SYDVKM.

This chain joins TRBV9 and TRBJ1-2; the D gene is possibly TRBD1 (6 bases). CDR1 is SGDLS and CDR2 is YYNGEE in the germline V gene. This CDR3 spans 13 amino acids. The V end lost 3 bases, the J end lost 7 bases, and 13 bases lay between the germline ends. CDR3 sequence reads: CASSEGDPSGYTF. Written as DNA, the CDR3 is TGTGCCAGCAGCGAGGGGGACCCTAGTGGCTACACCTTC.

V and J are TRBV4-3 and TRBJ1-6, with 7 nucleotides matching TRBD1. The ends lost 2 bases at V and 3 bases at J; junction bases unmatched: 4. The CDR3 extends over 16 amino acids. From germline, CDR1 is LGHNA and CDR2 YSLEER. The CDR3 nucleotides are TGCGCCAGCAGCCAATTTCCAGGGGGCTATAATTCACCCCTCCACTTT. Protein product: CASSQFPGGYNSPLHF.

This chain joins TRBV6-5 and TRBJ2-7; TRBD1 might be the D (5 bases). The CDR3 spans 14 residues. Trimming cost V 5 bases and J 2 bases, with 13 bases left between them. Germline V gene data show CDR1 as MNHEY and CDR2 as SVGAGI. This CDR3 reads CASSEDRLPYEQYF. The CDR3 DNA follows: TGTGCCAGCAGTGAAGACAGACTGCCCTACGAGCAGTACTTC.

This chain links TRBV2 with TRBJ2-1; 7 bases match TRBD2. Germline V gene lookup returns CDR1 SNHLY and CDR2 FYNNEI. Losses at the gene ends were 0 bases for V and 2 bases for J; bases not matched to a gene: 4. CDR3 length: 16 amino acids. CDR3 DNA: TGTGCCAGCAGTGAAGCGCTAGCGGAACCCTACAATGAGCAGTTCTTC. It translates to CASSEALAEPYNEQFF.

The J gene is TRBJ2-5, the V gene TRBV4-3; D is undetermined. V was clipped by 1 base and J by 4 bases, with 13 bases between them. This CDR3 comprises 15 residues. Germline assignment: CDR1 LGHNA and CDR2 YSLEER. The CDR3 here is CASSQVRGEAETQYF. The CDR3 region has the DNA TGCGCCAGCAGCCAAGTACGAGGCGAAGCAGAGACCCAGTACTTC.

V gene TRBV15 combines with J gene TRBJ1-4; TRBD1 agrees at 7 bases. V lost 5 bases and J lost 7; bases outside the gene matches: 7. The CDR3 runs 14 residues. Germline loops: CDR1 LNHNV, CDR2 YYDKDF (reference sequence). The CDR3 region has the DNA TGTGCCACCAGCCGAACAGGGGTCCCTGAAAAACTGTTTTTT. This codes for CATSRTGVPEKLFF.

This clone came up a few times. Other DNA sequences in the sample encode the same CDR3. V is TRBV5-1 and J is TRBJ2-7; D gene uncertain. Per the germline V gene, CDR1 is SGHRS and CDR2 is YFSETQ. Deletions cut 0 bases from V and 7 bases from J, with 5 bases between. The CDR3 runs to 11 residues. The CDR3 spells CASSLGGEQYF. The CDR3 nucleotides are TGCGCCAGCAGCTTGGGGGGTGAGCAGTACTTC.

This sequence joins TRBV30 and TRBJ2-7; tentatively, D is TRBD1 or TRBD2 (5 bases each). The V gene lost 5 bases and the J gene lost 3 bases, with 17 bases spanning the gap. Germline CDR1 and CDR2: GTSNPN and SVGIG (reference sequence). The CDR3 is 14 amino acids. Here the CDR3 reads CAWDPGTGYYEQYF. Here the CDR3 DNA reads TGTGCCTGGGACCCCGGGACCGGTTACTACGAGCAGTACTTC.

The chain couples TRBV18 to TRBJ1-3; a possible D gene is TRBD1 (5 bases). V lost 3 bases and J 4 bases, leaving 16 bases between the germline ends. CDR1 KGHSH and CDR2 LQKENI come from the germline V gene. The CDR3 spans 16 residues. Here the CDR3 reads CASSPAREGLGNTIYF. The CDR3 nucleotides read TGTGCCAGCTCACCGGCCCGGGAGGGGCTGGGAAACACCATATATTTT.

This rearrangement joins TRBV28 to TRBJ1-1; D unresolved. V lost 4 bases to trimming and J lost 0 bases, with 12 bases between them. CDR1 MDHEN and CDR2 SYDVKM come from the germline V gene. There are 15 residues in the CDR3. The CDR3 nucleotides read TGTGCCAGCAGTTCCCCCCCCCTCATGAACACTGAAGCTTTCTTT. Encoded protein: CASSSPPLMNTEAFF.

This clone has just one count. The gene calls are TRBV13 and TRBJ2-1, with 7 bases lining up with TRBD2. The CDR3 is made up of 15 amino acids. Germline V lookup: CDR1 PRHDT, CDR2 FYEKMQ (reference sequence). V shed 4 bases, J shed 4 bases, and the junction held 7 bases outside the gene matches. The CDR3 region has the DNA TGTGCCAGCAGCTCCGACGGGGGGAGATACAATGAGCAGTTCTTC. Translating it yields CASSSDGGRYNEQFF.

The J gene is TRBJ1-2, the V gene TRBV6-5; no clear D. V lost 7 bases, J lost 4 bases, and 13 bases lay in between. CDR1 and CDR2 (germline): MNHEY, SVGAGI. The CDR3 length is 13 residues. CDR3 in DNA: TGTGCCAGCATGCAGCTTAACACCTATGGCTACACCTTC. This translates into CASMQLNTYGYTF.

The chain is built from TRBV11-2 and TRBJ2-7; 11 bases are a match to TRBD2. CDR1 and CDR2 from the germline V gene are SGHAT and FQNNGV. The CDR3 loop spans 15 amino acids. The ends lost 3 bases at V and 7 bases at J; junction bases unmatched: 8. CDR3 nucleotides: TGTGCCAGCAGCTTCGAGGCTAGCGGGGGGTGGGAGCAGTACTTC. Residues: CASSFEASGGWEQYF.

The rearrangement links TRBV29-1 to TRBJ1-1, with D unclear. V was pared by 0 bases and J by 0 bases, with 11 bases between. There are 15 residues in the CDR3. Germline CDR1 is SQVTM and CDR2 is ANQGSEA. The CDR3 DNA follows: TGCAGCGTTGAAGATACGGCAGCCTTGAACACTGAAGCTTTCTTT. Its protein is CSVEDTAALNTEAFF.

This sequence joins TRBV29-1 and TRBJ2-2; D uncertain. CDR1 is SQVTM and CDR2 is ANQGSEA in the germline V gene. The CDR3 covers 16 residues. Between the trimmed V and J ends, which lost 0 bases and 4 bases, there was a span of 15 bases. The CDR3 is CSVEDGGSPGTGELFF. The CDR3 DNA reads TGCAGCGTTGAAGATGGCGGCTCCCCAGGCACCGGGGAGCTGTTTTTT.

The chain couples TRBV27 to TRBJ1-1; maybe TRBD1 (5 bases). Germline CDR1 MNHEY, CDR2 SMNVEV (reference sequence). The CDR3 has 13 amino acids. Trimming cost V 5 bases and J 3 bases, with 10 bases left between them. CDR3 coding DNA: TGTGCCAGCAGTCTGACAGACTACACTGAAGCTTTCTTT. This translates into CASSLTDYTEAFF.

Regarding this clone: The same CDR3 also results from other DNA sequences found in this sample. The V and J genes are TRBV5-6 and TRBJ1-5; 7 bases agree with TRBD1. Trimming at V came to 3 bases and at J to 7 bases, leaving 7 bases not matched to a gene. Germline V gives CDR1 SGHDT, CDR2 YYEEEE. CDR3 length: 14 amino acids. The CDR3 is CASSSMTGYQPQHF. The CDR3 coding sequence is TGTGCCAGCAGCTCAATGACAGGGTACCAGCCCCAGCATTTT.

This rearrangement joins TRBV29-1 to TRBJ2-5, with 11 bases that match TRBD2. TRBJ2-7 explains the end of the DNA better; the J call may be wrong. The CDR3 extends over 16 amino acids. The V gene's germline CDR1 is SQVTM and CDR2 ANQGSEA. CDR3 in amino acids: CSVRGTSGSRDYEQYF. As DNA, the CDR3 is TGCAGCGTGAGGGGGACTAGCGGAAGCAGGGATTACGAGCAGTACTTC.

The genes are TRBV7-8 and TRBJ2-1, with 9 bases lining up with TRBD2. Germline V gene sequence: CDR1 SGHVS, CDR2 FQNEAQ. This CDR3 spans 15 amino acids. V shed 3 bases, J shed 5 bases, and the junction held 5 bases outside the gene matches. CDR3 sequence (DNA): TGTGCCAGCAGCTTCATAGCGGGGGCAAACAATGAGCAGTTCTTC. Amino acid sequence: CASSFIAGANNEQFF.

Only one count was recorded for this clone. The rearrangement joins TRBV19 to TRBJ2-1, with 9 bases matching TRBD2. CDR3 size: 14 residues. Germline lookup yields CDR1 LNHDA and CDR2 SQIVND (reference sequence). The trim removed 8 bases at V and 5 bases at J, leaving 7 bases unmatched. DNA for the CDR3: TGTGCCAGTGTGGGACTAGCAAACCACAATGAGCAGTTCTTC. This translates into CASVGLANHNEQFF.